This TCR beta chain was sequenced during a study of monozygotic twins with inflammatory bowel disease. The V gene's germline CDR1 is SQVTM and CDR2 ANQGSEA. This CDR3 region has 12 residues. Reprocessing the 5' RACE reads, TCRdb reports a single entry for every CDR3 protein and omits DNA. The specimen's table records approximately 400,000 distinct CDR3 sequences. The sequenced material came from blood. The chain joins TRBV29-1 to TRBJ2-2. This TCR came from a human donor with ulcerative colitis or Crohn's disease, or a healthy co-twin of an affected twin (not recorded which). Here the CDR3 reads CSVGFSTGELFF.